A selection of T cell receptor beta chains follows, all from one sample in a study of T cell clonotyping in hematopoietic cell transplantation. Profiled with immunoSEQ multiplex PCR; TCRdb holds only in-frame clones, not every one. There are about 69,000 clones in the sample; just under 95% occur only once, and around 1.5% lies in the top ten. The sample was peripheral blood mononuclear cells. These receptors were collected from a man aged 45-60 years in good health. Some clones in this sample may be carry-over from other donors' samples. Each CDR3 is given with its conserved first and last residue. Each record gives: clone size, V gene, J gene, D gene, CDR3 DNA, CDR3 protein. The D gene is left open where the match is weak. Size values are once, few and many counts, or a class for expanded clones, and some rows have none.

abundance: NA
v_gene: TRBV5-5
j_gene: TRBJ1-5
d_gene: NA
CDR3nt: TGTGCCAGCAGCTTGGCTGCCGGGCAGGGACAGCCCCAGCATTTT
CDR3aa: CASSLAAGQGQPQHF

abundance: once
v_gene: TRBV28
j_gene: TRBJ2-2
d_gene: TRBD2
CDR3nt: TGTGCCATCCGCGGGGGGTCCACCGGGGAGCTGTTTTTT
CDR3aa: CAIRGGSTGELFF

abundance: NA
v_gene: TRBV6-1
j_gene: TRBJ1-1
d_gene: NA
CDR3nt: TGTGCCAGTAGGATTTCGCACACTGAAGCTTTCTTT
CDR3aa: CASRISHTEAFF

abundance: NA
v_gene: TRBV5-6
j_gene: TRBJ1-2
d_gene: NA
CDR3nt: TGTGCCAGCAGCTTGGAGGACTACCTCATCGGGAACTATGGCTACACCTTC
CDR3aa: CASSLEDYLIGNYGYTF

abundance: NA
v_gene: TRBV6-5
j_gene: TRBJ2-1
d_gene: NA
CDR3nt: TGTGCCAGCAGTTACTCGACTGATAACAATGAGCAGTTCTTC
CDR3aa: CASSYSTDNNEQFF

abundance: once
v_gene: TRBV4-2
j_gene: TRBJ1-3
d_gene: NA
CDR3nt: TGTGCCAGCAGCCAAGCTCCTACGCTGGGTGGAAACACCATATATTTT
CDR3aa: CASSQAPTLGGNTIYF

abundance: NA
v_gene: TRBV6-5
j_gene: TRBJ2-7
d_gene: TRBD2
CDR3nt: TGTGCCAGCAGTTACAAGACTAGCCGTTACTACGAGCAGTACTTC
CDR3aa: CASSYKTSRYYEQYF

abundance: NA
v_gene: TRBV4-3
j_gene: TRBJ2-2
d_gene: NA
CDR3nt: TGCGCCAGCCGGGCGGACTCAGCGAACACCGGGGAGCTGTTTTTT
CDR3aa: CASRADSANTGELFF

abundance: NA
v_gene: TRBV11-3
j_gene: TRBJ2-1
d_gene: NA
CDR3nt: TGTGCCAGCAGCTTATTAGGCGGTGAGCAGTTCTTC
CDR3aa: CASSLLGGEQFF

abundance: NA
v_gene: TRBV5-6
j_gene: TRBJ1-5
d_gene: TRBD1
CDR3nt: TGTGCCAGCAGCCCGGGACAGTCTCAGCCCCAGCATTTT
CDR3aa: CASSPGQSQPQHF

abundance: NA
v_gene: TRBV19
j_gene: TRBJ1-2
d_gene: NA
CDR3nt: TGTGCCAGTAGTGAACAGTTAAACTATGGCTACACCTTC
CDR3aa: CASSEQLNYGYTF